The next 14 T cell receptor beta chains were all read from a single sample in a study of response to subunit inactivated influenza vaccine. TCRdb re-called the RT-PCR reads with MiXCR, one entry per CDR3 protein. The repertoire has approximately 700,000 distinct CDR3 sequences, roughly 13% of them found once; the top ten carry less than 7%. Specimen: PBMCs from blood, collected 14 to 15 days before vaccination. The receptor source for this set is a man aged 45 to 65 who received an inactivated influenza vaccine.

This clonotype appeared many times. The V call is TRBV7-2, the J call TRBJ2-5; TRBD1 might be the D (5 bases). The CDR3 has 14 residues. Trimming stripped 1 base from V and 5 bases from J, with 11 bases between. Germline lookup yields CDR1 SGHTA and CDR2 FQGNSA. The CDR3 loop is CASSLVRSGETQYF. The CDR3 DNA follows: TGTGCCAGCAGCTTAGTTCGCTCAGGGGAGACCCAGTACTTC.

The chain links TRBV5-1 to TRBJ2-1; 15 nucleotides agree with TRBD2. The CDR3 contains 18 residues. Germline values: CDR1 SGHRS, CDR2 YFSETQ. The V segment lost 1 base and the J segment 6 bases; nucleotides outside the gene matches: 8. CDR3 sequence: CASSLPPRTSGGANEQFF. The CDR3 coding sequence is TGCGCCAGCAGCTTGCCTCCTCGGACTAGCGGGGGGGCCAATGAGCAGTTCTTC.

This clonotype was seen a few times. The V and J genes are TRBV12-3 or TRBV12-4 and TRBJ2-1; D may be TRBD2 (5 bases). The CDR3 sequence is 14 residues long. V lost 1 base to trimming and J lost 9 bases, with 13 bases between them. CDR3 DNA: TGTGCCAGCAGTTTAGGGACGGGGTTCGGTGAGCAGTTCTTC. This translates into CASSLGTGFGEQFF.

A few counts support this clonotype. In DNA, the CDR3 is TGCGCCAGCGGCTCCGTGGGGGGCCATGAGCAGTTCTTC. Its translation: CASGSVGGHEQFF. The genes are TRBV5-1 and TRBJ2-1; D possibly matches TRBD1 or TRBD2 (6 bases each). Trimming removed 7 bases at V and 8 bases at J, with 16 bases between. The germline gives CDR1 SGHRS, CDR2 YFSETQ. CDR3 length: 13 amino acids.

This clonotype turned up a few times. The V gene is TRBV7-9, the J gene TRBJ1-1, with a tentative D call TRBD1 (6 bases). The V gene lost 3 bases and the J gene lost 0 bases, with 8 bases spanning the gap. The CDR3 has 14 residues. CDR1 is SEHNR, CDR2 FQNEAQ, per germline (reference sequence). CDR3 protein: CASSLNRVNTEAFF. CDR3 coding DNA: TGTGCCAGCAGCTTGAACAGGGTGAACACTGAAGCTTTCTTT. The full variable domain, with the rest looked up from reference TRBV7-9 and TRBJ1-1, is DTGVSQNPRHKITKRGQNVTFRCDPISEHNRLYWYRQTLGQGPEFLTYFQNEAQLEKSRLLSDRFSAERPKGSFSTLEIQRTEQGDSAMYLCASSLNRVNTEAFFGQGTRLTVV.

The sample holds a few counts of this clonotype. The CDR3 is CASSSQIGATQYF. The CDR3 nucleotides are TGTGCCAGCAGCTCCCAAATTGGGGCTACGCAGTATTTT. The rearrangement uses TRBV11-2 and TRBJ2-3; maybe TRBD1 (5 bases). Trimming stripped 4 bases from V and 8 bases from J, with 13 bases between. The length of the CDR3 is 13 residues. Germline V gene data show CDR1 as SGHAT and CDR2 as FQNNGV.

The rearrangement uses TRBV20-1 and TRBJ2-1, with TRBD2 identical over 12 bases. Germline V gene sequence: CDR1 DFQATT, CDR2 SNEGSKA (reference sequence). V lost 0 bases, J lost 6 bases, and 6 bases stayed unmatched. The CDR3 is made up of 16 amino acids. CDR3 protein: CSARDKRLAGVNEQFF. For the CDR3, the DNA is TGCAGTGCTAGAGATAAGAGACTAGCGGGAGTCAATGAGCAGTTCTTC.

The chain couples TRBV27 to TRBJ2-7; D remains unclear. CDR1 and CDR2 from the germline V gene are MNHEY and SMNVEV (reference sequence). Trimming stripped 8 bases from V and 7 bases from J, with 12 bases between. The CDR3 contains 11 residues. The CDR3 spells CASRSRSEQYF. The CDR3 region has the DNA TGTGCCAGCCGGTCTCGTTCGGAGCAGTACTTC.

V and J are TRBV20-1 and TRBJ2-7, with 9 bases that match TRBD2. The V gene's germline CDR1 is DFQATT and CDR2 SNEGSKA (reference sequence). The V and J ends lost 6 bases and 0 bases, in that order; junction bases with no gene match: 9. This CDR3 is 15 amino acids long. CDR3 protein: CSALNSGGLSYEQYF. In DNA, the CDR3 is TGCAGTGCCCTCAATAGCGGGGGCCTCTCCTACGAGCAGTACTTC.

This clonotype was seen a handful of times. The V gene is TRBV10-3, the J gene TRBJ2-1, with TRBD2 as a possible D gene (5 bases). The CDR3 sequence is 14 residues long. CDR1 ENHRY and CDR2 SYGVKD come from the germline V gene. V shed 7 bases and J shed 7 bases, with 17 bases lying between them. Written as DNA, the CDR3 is TGTGCCATCACAAAAGGACTGGCACGAAATGAGCAGTTCTTC. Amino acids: CAITKGLARNEQFF.

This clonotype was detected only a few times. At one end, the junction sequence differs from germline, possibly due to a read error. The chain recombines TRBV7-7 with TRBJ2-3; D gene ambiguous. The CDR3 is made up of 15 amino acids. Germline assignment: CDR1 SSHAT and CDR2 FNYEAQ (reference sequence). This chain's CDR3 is CASSLGERFTDTQYF. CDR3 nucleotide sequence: TGTGCTAGCAGCTTAGGCGAACGATTCACAGATACGCAGTATTTT.

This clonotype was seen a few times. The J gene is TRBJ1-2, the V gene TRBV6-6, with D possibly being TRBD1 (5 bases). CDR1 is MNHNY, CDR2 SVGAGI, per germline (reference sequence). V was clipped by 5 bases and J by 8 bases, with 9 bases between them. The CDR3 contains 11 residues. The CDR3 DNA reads TGTGCCAGCAGTGCCAGGGAAGGCTACACCTTC. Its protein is CASSAREGYTF.

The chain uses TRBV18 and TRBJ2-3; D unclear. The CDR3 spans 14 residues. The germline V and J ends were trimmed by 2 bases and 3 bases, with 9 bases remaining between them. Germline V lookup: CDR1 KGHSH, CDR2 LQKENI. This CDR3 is CASSPGLLTDTQYF. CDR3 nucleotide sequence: TGTGCCAGCTCACCAGGGCTATTGACAGATACGCAGTATTTT.

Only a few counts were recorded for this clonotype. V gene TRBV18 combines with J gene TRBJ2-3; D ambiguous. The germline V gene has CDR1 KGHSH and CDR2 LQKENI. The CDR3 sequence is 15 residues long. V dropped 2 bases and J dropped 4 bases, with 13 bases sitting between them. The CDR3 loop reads CASSPVTQQADTQYF. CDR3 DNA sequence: TGTGCCAGCTCACCAGTGACCCAGCAGGCAGATACGCAGTATTTT.